This T cell receptor beta chain was sequenced for a study of blood T cell repertoires in COVID-19. Overall study context: The United States, Italy and Spain were the sources of the acute and convalescent COVID-19 samples. PBMCs, B-cell-depleted T cells, or T cells were the source of the cDNA or gDNA that made up the material.

This CDR3 region has 16 residues. The germline CDR1 and CDR2 sequences are SGDLS and YYNGEE. V dropped 2 bases and J dropped 3 bases, with 14 bases sitting between them. Original data processing: Estimates of nucleated cell counts were drawn from the amplification of reference gene primers. Produced via immunoSEQ multiplex PCR; TCRdb's table is partial and in-frame only. Clonal size and the V and J genes are those of that table, whereas D and trimming came from the DNA. This sample has about 120,000 clones, with over 75% found just once. Sample: peripheral blood. The rearrangement uses TRBV9 and TRBJ1-4; D may be TRBD1 (5 bases). The TCR sequence derives from a man of 80 years or more with acute or convalescent COVID-19. Here the CDR3 reads CASSVHGGLANEKLFF. CDR3 nucleotide sequence: TGTGCCAGCAGCGTCCACGGGGGGTTGGCTAATGAAAAACTGTTTTTT.